This is a list of T cell receptor beta chains from one sample in a study of T cell responses to AZD1222 COVID-19 vaccine. Data came from immunoSEQ multiplex PCR; TCRdb stores just in-frame clones and leaves some out. The sample carries 150,000 to 200,000 clones, 85% to 90% recorded once. Specimen: peripheral blood, collected on day 0 of AZD1222 vaccination. These receptors were collected from an adult in good health. CDR3s include the opening cysteine and the closing phenylalanine or tryptophan. D genes are given only for firm matches. Rows give clone size only sometimes, using once, few, many, or a class for an expanded clone.

v_gene: TRBV19; d_gene: -; j_gene: TRBJ1-5; abundance: -; CDR3nt: TGTGCCAGTAGAGGGGACTATAATCAGCCCCAGCATTTT; CDR3aa: CASRGDYNQPQHF
v_gene: TRBV9; d_gene: -; j_gene: TRBJ2-6; abundance: -; CDR3nt: TGTGCCAGCAGCGTTTTGGACAGCAACTCTGGGGCCAACGTCCTGACTTTC; CDR3aa: CASSVLDSNSGANVLTF
v_gene: TRBV6-5; d_gene: -; j_gene: TRBJ1-2; abundance: -; CDR3nt: TGTGCCAGCAGCCCAACCCAGGGTCCCTATGGCTACACCTTC; CDR3aa: CASSPTQGPYGYTF
v_gene: TRBV7-8; d_gene: TRBD1; j_gene: TRBJ1-3; abundance: -; CDR3nt: TGTGCCAGCAGCCGAGGGGTGGACAGGGTGATTGGAAACACCATATATTTT; CDR3aa: CASSRGVDRVIGNTIYF
v_gene: TRBV28; d_gene: -; j_gene: TRBJ1-5; abundance: -; CDR3nt: TGTGCCAGTGGGGGCGACCCATCTCGTACCCAGCATTTT; CDR3aa: CASGGDPSRTQHF
v_gene: TRBV24-1; d_gene: TRBD1; j_gene: TRBJ1-5; abundance: -; CDR3nt: TGTGCCACCAGTGATGCCTTACAGGGGTACAATCAGCCCCAGCATTTT; CDR3aa: CATSDALQGYNQPQHF
v_gene: TRBV4-3; d_gene: TRBD1; j_gene: TRBJ1-4; abundance: -; CDR3nt: TGCGCCAGCAGCCAAGACCCGGGACAGGGGAGGGTAAAACTGTTTTTT; CDR3aa: CASSQDPGQGRVKLFF
v_gene: TRBV6-5; d_gene: -; j_gene: TRBJ2-7; abundance: -; CDR3nt: TGTGCCAGCAGCAAAACTGACAGTGTCTCCTACGAGCAGTACTTC; CDR3aa: CASSKTDSVSYEQYF
v_gene: TRBV5-1; d_gene: TRBD1; j_gene: TRBJ2-5; abundance: -; CDR3nt: TGCGCCAGCAGCTGGGGGGACAGGGGGCAAGAGACCCAGTACTTC; CDR3aa: CASSWGDRGQETQYF
v_gene: TRBV2; d_gene: TRBD1; j_gene: TRBJ2-1; abundance: -; CDR3nt: TGTGCCAGCAGTGCGTGGGACAGGTATAATGAGCAGTTCTTC; CDR3aa: CASSAWDRYNEQFF
v_gene: TRBV7-7; d_gene: TRBD2; j_gene: TRBJ2-1; abundance: -; CDR3nt: TGTGCTAGCAGCCCCGGACTAGCGGGATCTGGTGAGCAGTTCTTC; CDR3aa: CASSPGLAGSGEQFF
v_gene: TRBV29-1; d_gene: -; j_gene: TRBJ1-4; abundance: once; CDR3nt: TGCAGCGTTACCCAAAAGGGCACTAATGAAAAACTGTTTTTT; CDR3aa: CSVTQKGTNEKLFF
v_gene: TRBV29-1; d_gene: TRBD1; j_gene: TRBJ2-7; abundance: -; CDR3nt: TGCAGCGTTGAAGTGGGCAGGGGGCTCGAGCAGTACTTC; CDR3aa: CSVEVGRGLEQYF
v_gene: TRBV27; d_gene: TRBD1; j_gene: TRBJ2-5; abundance: -; CDR3nt: TGTGCCAGCAGTTATGCCGGGACAGGGGTTCAGGAGACCCAGTACTTC; CDR3aa: CASSYAGTGVQETQYF
v_gene: TRBV7-8; d_gene: -; j_gene: TRBJ2-5; abundance: -; CDR3nt: TGTGCCAGCAGCTTAGCCCGATCGACAACTGTATACCAAGAGACCCAGTACTTC; CDR3aa: CASSLARSTTVYQETQYF
v_gene: TRBV7-2; d_gene: -; j_gene: TRBJ1-3; abundance: -; CDR3nt: TGTGCCAGCAGCTCCCTCCTGGATCAGCGCTTTGGAAACACCATATATTTT; CDR3aa: CASSSLLDQRFGNTIYF
v_gene: TRBV6-1; d_gene: -; j_gene: TRBJ1-1; abundance: once; CDR3nt: TGTGCCAGCAGTGACGGGTGGCAGGGGAACACTGAAGCTTTCTTT; CDR3aa: CASSDGWQGNTEAFF
v_gene: TRBV2; d_gene: -; j_gene: TRBJ2-5; abundance: -; CDR3nt: TGTGCCAGCAGACACCAGGGGGGAGAGACCCAGTACTTC; CDR3aa: CASRHQGGETQYF
v_gene: TRBV5-5; d_gene: TRBD1; j_gene: TRBJ1-5; abundance: -; CDR3nt: TGTGCCAGCAGCTTGATTGCCGAAACAGGGGGAAGGCAGCCCCAGCATTTT; CDR3aa: CASSLIAETGGRQPQHF
v_gene: TRBV5-5; d_gene: -; j_gene: TRBJ2-2; abundance: -; CDR3nt: TGTGCCAGCAGCATGGGGACTGTCACGGCCGGGGAGCTGTTTTTT; CDR3aa: CASSMGTVTAGELFF
v_gene: TRBV3-1/TRBV3-2; d_gene: TRBD2; j_gene: TRBJ2-3; abundance: -; CDR3nt: TGTGCCAGCAGCCAAGAAGAGGGACTAGCTTTCACAGATACGCAGTATTTT; CDR3aa: CASSQEEGLAFTDTQYF
v_gene: TRBV6-1; d_gene: TRBD2; j_gene: TRBJ2-7; abundance: once; CDR3nt: TGTGCCAGCAGTGAAGCAGGGACTAGCGGGCGCACCTACGAGCAGTACTTC; CDR3aa: CASSEAGTSGRTYEQYF
v_gene: TRBV5-1; d_gene: -; j_gene: TRBJ1-2; abundance: -; CDR3nt: TGCGCCAGCAGCTGGGGCCACGATGGCTACACCTTC; CDR3aa: CASSWGHDGYTF
v_gene: TRBV29-1; d_gene: -; j_gene: TRBJ1-5; abundance: -; CDR3nt: TGCAGCGTTGGGCTGGATAGCAATCAGCCCCAGCATTTT; CDR3aa: CSVGLDSNQPQHF
v_gene: TRBV7-2; d_gene: -; j_gene: TRBJ2-7; abundance: -; CDR3nt: TGTGCCAGCAGCTTAGCGGGAGGTTCCTACGAGCAGTACTTC; CDR3aa: CASSLAGGSYEQYF
v_gene: TRBV5-1; d_gene: TRBD1; j_gene: TRBJ2-1; abundance: -; CDR3nt: TGCGCCAGCAGCTTGGAGACAGGGACACGGAATGAGCAGTTCTTC; CDR3aa: CASSLETGTRNEQFF
v_gene: TRBV3-1/TRBV3-2; d_gene: TRBD1; j_gene: TRBJ1-2; abundance: -; CDR3nt: TGTGCCAGCAAACTCGGACAGGGTGGAGGCTACACCTTC; CDR3aa: CASKLGQGGGYTF
v_gene: TRBV27; d_gene: TRBD2; j_gene: TRBJ2-1; abundance: -; CDR3nt: TGTGCCAGCAGTCCCCTCGGGACTAGCGGTTACAATGAGCAGTTCTTC; CDR3aa: CASSPLGTSGYNEQFF
v_gene: TRBV28; d_gene: TRBD2; j_gene: TRBJ2-5; abundance: -; CDR3nt: TGTGCCAGCAGCCCAAGACTAGCGGGGGGGGAGACCCAGTACTTC; CDR3aa: CASSPRLAGGETQYF
v_gene: TRBV19; d_gene: TRBD1; j_gene: TRBJ1-5; abundance: once; CDR3nt: TGTGCCAGTAGGCCAGACAGGGGGCGCGAGATCGATCAGCCCCAGCATTTT; CDR3aa: CASRPDRGREIDQPQHF
v_gene: TRBV5-1; d_gene: -; j_gene: TRBJ2-5; abundance: -; CDR3nt: TGCGCCAGCAGCCCCGGGACCATTCAGGGGAAGACCCAGTACTTC; CDR3aa: CASSPGTIQGKTQYF
v_gene: TRBV27; d_gene: TRBD1; j_gene: TRBJ1-5; abundance: -; CDR3nt: TGTGCCAGCAGTTTAAGGGGACAGGGCGGTCAGCCCCAGCATTTT; CDR3aa: CASSLRGQGGQPQHF
v_gene: TRBV19; d_gene: TRBD2; j_gene: TRBJ2-5; abundance: few; CDR3nt: TGTGCCAGTAGTCCTAGCGGGAGTTTCGGAGAGACCCAGTACTTC; CDR3aa: CASSPSGSFGETQYF
v_gene: TRBV7-2; d_gene: TRBD1; j_gene: TRBJ1-2; abundance: -; CDR3nt: TGTGCCAGCAGCTCCCCAGGGGGGCAGTATGGCTACACCTTC; CDR3aa: CASSSPGGQYGYTF
v_gene: TRBV14; d_gene: -; j_gene: TRBJ1-2; abundance: -; CDR3nt: TGTGCCAGCAGCCAAGCAGGCAGATCTATCGGCTACACCTTC; CDR3aa: CASSQAGRSIGYTF